Presented here are 2 T cell receptor beta chains from one specimen sequenced in a study of blood T cells in healthy people across ages. The second PCR ran roughly 6 to 11 cycles with a sample-barcoded 5' primer and J-beta primers. Each CDR3 protein is one row after TCRdb ran MiXCR on the 5' RACE reads. In the table there are a few hundred thousand distinct CDR3 sequences, 27% of which are singletons. Material for sequencing was blood. All receptors come from a woman in her 70s in good health.

In nucleotides, the CDR3 is TGTGCCAGCAGCTTAGCCTCCCCAGGTGAGGCGGAGACCCAGTACTTC. It is translated as CASSLASPGEAETQYF. V gene TRBV11-1 combines with J gene TRBJ2-5, with no clear D. The germline gives CDR1 SGHAT, CDR2 FQDESV (reference sequence). This CDR3 spans 16 amino acids. The V and J ends lost 0 bases and 5 bases respectively, with 16 bases between them.

This clonotype appeared a few times. The chain links TRBV3-1 to TRBJ2-1, with D possibly matching TRBD2 (6 bases). Trimming left V 4 bases short and J 0 bases short, with 7 bases between. This CDR3 has 14 residues. Per germline, CDR1 LGHDT and CDR2 YNNKEL (reference sequence). CDR3 loop: CASSPSVSYNEQFF. CDR3 DNA: TGTGCCAGCAGCCCTAGCGTCTCCTACAATGAGCAGTTCTTC.